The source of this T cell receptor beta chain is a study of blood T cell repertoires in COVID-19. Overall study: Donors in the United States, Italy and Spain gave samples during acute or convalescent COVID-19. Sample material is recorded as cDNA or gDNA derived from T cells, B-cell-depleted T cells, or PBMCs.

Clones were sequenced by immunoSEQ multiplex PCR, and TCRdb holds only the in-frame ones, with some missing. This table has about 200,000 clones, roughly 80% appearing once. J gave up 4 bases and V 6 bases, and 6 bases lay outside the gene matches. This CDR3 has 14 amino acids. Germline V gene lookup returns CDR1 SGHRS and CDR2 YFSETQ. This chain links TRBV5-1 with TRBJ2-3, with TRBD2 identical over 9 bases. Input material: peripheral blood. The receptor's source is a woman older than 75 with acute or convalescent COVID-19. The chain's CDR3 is CASNLAGYADTQYF. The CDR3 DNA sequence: TGCGCCAGCAACCTAGCGGGATATGCAGATACGCAGTATTTT.